This T cell receptor beta chain was sequenced for a study of blood T cell repertoires in COVID-19. Study information: Italy, Spain and the United States were the sources of the convalescent and acute COVID-19 samples. Sources were T cells, B-cell-depleted T cells, or PBMCs; the material itself was cDNA or gDNA.

The CDR3 is 18 amino acids. Germline V gene sequence: CDR1 PRHDT, CDR2 FYEKMQ (reference sequence). Trimming took 5 bases from V and 9 from J; bases not matched to a gene: 17. In the authors' methods: Amplified reference gene primers provided the basis for estimating nucleated cell counts. Here immunoSEQ multiplex PCR was the method, and the copy in TCRdb shows in-frame clones only, minus some. The V and J calls and clone size come from that table; D and trimming were worked out from the DNA. The table includes some 87,000 clones, 92% detected once. V is TRBV13 and J is TRBJ2-1; 12 bases align to TRBD1. Input material: peripheral blood. This TCR was sampled from an older woman with active COVID-19. CDR3 in amino acids: CASSNLGVGDRGQSEQFF. Written as DNA, the CDR3 is TGTGCCAGCAGCAATCTAGGGGTTGGGGACAGGGGGCAAAGTGAGCAGTTCTTC.